Listed here are 13 T cell receptor beta chains from one sample, sequenced in a study of neurological immune-mediated disorders. TCRdb analysed the 5' RACE reads with MiXCR anew, one entry per CDR3 protein. This sample yields fewer than 85,000 distinct CDR3 sequences, of which roughly 18% are seen a single time; 15% to 17% belongs to the top ten. Material: PBMCs. These receptor sequences come from a middle-aged woman in good health.

The chain's CDR3 is CASSPTVAGGQDTQYF. CDR3 sequence (DNA): TGTGCCAGCAGCCCGACGGTAGCGGGGGGGCAGGATACGCAGTATTTT. This rearrangement joins TRBV12-3 or TRBV12-4 to TRBJ2-3; 11 nucleotides line up with TRBD2. V trimming: 6 bases; J trimming: 6 bases; junction bases outside the gene matches: 11. This CDR3 is built from 16 residues.

This clonotype was counted ten times or more. The CDR3 here is CASSRDSSGNTIYF. CDR3 nucleotide sequence: TGTGCCAGCAGCCGGGACAGCTCTGGAAACACCATATATTTT. This rearrangement joins TRBV5-6 to TRBJ1-3; 7 bases fit TRBD1. V trimming: 4 bases; J trimming: 0 bases; junction bases outside the gene matches: 1. CDR1 and CDR2 from the germline V gene are SGHDT and YYEEEE. CDR3 size: 14 residues.

There are many counts of this clonotype. The rearrangement joins TRBV4-3 to TRBJ1-4; weak D call: TRBD1 (5 bases). V was shortened by 0 bases and J by 5 bases, with 10 bases between the two germline ends. CDR3 length: 15 amino acids. Germline V gene sequence: CDR1 LGHNA, CDR2 YSLEER. This CDR3 is CASSQDREYNEKLFF. The DNA for the CDR3 is TGCGCCAGCAGCCAAGACAGGGAGTACAATGAAAAACTGTTTTTT.

This clonotype was seen a single time. The CDR3 end shows no conserved phenylalanine or tryptophan, and so a read error is likely. The J gene is TRBJ2-1, the V gene TRBV2; 8 positions match TRBD2. Germline lookup yields CDR1 SNHLY and CDR2 FYNNEI. V gave up 5 bases and J gave up 3 bases; unmatched junction bases: 6. The CDR3 has 15 amino acids. The CDR3 coding sequence is TGTGCCAGCAGTTCCGAGCGGGGGAACTACAATGAGCAGTTCCTC. Translated, it gives CASSSERGNYNEQFL.

At least ten counts were recorded for this clonotype. The chain employs TRBV7-9 and TRBJ1-1; D gene uncertain. V was shortened by 7 bases and J by 1 base, with 10 bases between the two germline ends. The CDR3 loop spans 13 amino acids. Germline V gene data show CDR1 as SEHNR and CDR2 as FQNEAQ (reference sequence). This chain's CDR3 is CASNNRGNTEAFF. CDR3 DNA sequence: TGTGCCAGCAACAATAGAGGGAACACTGAAGCTTTCTTT.

The sample holds many counts of this clonotype. The chain uses TRBV7-2 and TRBJ2-1, with 9 bases aligning to TRBD1. The germline V gene encodes CDR1 SGHTA and CDR2 FQGNSA. The ends lost 6 bases at V and 6 bases at J; junction bases unmatched: 9. The CDR3 extends over 15 amino acids. This CDR3 reads CASRQGASISNEQFF. The CDR3 DNA reads as TGTGCCAGCAGACAGGGGGCTTCGATCAGCAATGAGCAGTTCTTC.

This clonotype showed up many times. The V and J genes are TRBV20-1 and TRBJ1-1, with 7 bases matching TRBD1. The V segment lost 3 bases and the J segment 3 bases; nucleotides outside the gene matches: 1. This CDR3 has 12 amino acids. Germline loops: CDR1 DFQATT, CDR2 SNEGSKA (reference sequence). This chain's CDR3 is CSASQGDTEAFF. In DNA, the CDR3 is TGCAGTGCTAGTCAGGGGGACACTGAAGCTTTCTTT.

This clonotype appeared many times. Here the CDR3 DNA reads TGCGCCAGCAGCTCACCCGGAACCCAAGAGACCCAGTACTTC. Its translation is CASSSPGTQETQYF. The chain joins TRBV5-1 to TRBJ2-5; no clear D gene. Germline V CDR1 and CDR2: SGHRS, YFSETQ. CDR3 length: 14 residues. Trimming removed 3 bases from V and 1 base from J, with 10 bases in between.

The chain recombines TRBV4-1 with TRBJ2-3; D remains ambiguous. Per the germline V gene, CDR1 is MGHRA and CDR2 is YSYEKL. This CDR3 spans 14 amino acids. Trimming removed 0 bases at V and 7 bases at J, with 11 bases between. The CDR3, as DNA: TGCGCCAGCAGCCAAGAGTCCGAAGCCCATACGCAGTATTTT. Its protein product is CASSQESEAHTQYF.

The sample holds many counts of this clonotype. The chain is built from TRBV5-1 and TRBJ2-5; 7 bases fit TRBD2. This CDR3 has 14 residues. The V and J ends lost 1 base and 1 base, in that order; junction bases with no gene match: 1. The germline CDR1 and CDR2 sequences are SGHRS and YFSETQ. The CDR3 DNA reads as TGCGCCAGCAGCTTGACGGGGGGCCAAGAGACCCAGTACTTC. Its protein product is CASSLTGGQETQYF. Supplemented by reference TRBV5-1 and TRBJ2-5, the full variable domain reads KAGVTQTPRYLIKTRGQQVTLSCSPISGHRSVSWYQQTPGQGLQFLFEYFSETQRNKGNFPGRFSGRQFSNSRSEMNVSTLELGDSALYLCASSLTGGQETQYFGPGTRLLVL.

This sequence joins TRBV3-1 and TRBJ2-1; 9 bases are shared with TRBD2. This CDR3 has 15 residues. With 8 bases clipped from V and 7 bases from J, the junction kept 12 bases outside the gene matches. Germline V CDR1 and CDR2: LGHDT, YNNKEL (reference sequence). Written as DNA, the CDR3 is TGTGCCAGCGCCTCCTTGGGACTAGCATTGAATGAGCAGTTCTTC. It codes for CASASLGLALNEQFF.

The chain links TRBV10-3 to TRBJ2-2, with TRBD2 matching 7 bases. The CDR3 loop spans 14 amino acids. Germline lookup yields CDR1 ENHRY and CDR2 SYGVKD. Trimming took 8 bases from V and 4 from J; bases not matched to a gene: 7. CDR3 sequence reads: CAIGGGVSTGELFF. CDR3 bases: TGTGCCATCGGGGGGGGTGTAAGCACCGGGGAGCTGTTTTTT.

In this sample, this clonotype turned up many times. The chain joins TRBV20-1 to TRBJ2-2; 8 nucleotides agree with TRBD1. CDR1 DFQATT and CDR2 SNEGSKA come from the germline V gene (reference sequence). The trim removed 5 bases at V and 4 bases at J, leaving 12 bases unmatched. This CDR3 spans 16 amino acids. The CDR3 loop is CSALTGTGLGTGELFF. The CDR3 coding sequence is TGCAGTGCTCTTACCGGGACAGGCCTCGGCACCGGGGAGCTGTTTTTT.